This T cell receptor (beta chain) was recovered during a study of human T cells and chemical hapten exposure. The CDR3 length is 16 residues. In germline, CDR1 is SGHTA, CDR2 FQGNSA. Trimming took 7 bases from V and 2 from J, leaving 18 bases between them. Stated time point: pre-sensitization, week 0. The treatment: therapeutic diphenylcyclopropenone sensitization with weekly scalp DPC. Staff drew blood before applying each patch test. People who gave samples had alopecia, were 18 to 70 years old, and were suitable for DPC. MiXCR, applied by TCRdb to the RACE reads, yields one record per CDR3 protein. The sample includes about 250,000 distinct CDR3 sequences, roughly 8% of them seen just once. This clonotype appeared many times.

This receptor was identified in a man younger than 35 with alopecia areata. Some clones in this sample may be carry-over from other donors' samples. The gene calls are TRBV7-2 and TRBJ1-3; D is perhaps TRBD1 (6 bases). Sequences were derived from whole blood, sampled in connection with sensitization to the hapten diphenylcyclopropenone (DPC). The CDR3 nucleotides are TGTGCCAGCACCTGGACGGACAGACTTACTGGAAACACCATATATTTT. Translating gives CASTWTDRLTGNTIYF. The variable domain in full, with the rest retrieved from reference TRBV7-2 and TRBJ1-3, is GAGVSQSPSNKVTEKGKDVELRCDPISGHTALYWYRQSLGQGLEFLIYFQGNSAPDKSGLPSDRFSAERTGGSVSTLTIQRTQQEDSAVYLCASTWTDRLTGNTIYFGEGSWLTVV.